These 2 T cell receptor beta chains originate from one sample sequenced in a study of blood T cells in healthy people across ages. Next came a second PCR, run for about 7 to 12 cycles, which used a sample-barcoded 5' primer along with a J-beta primer mix. TCRdb processed the 5' RACE reads anew with MiXCR; each CDR3 protein has one entry. The sample yields approximately 780,000 distinct CDR3 sequences, about 26% seen once. This sample was shared with a second study, whose subject was T cells of mothers and their children.

The sequenced sample was blood. These receptors all come from a boy younger than 18 in good health.

The chain joins TRBV6-1 to TRBJ2-7; the D call may be TRBD1 or TRBD2 (5 bases each). Trimming cost V 6 bases and J 5 bases, with 23 bases left between them. CDR3 length: 16 residues. CDR1 and CDR2 (germline): MNHNS, SASEGT. CDR3 in amino acids: CASSTLSGTGFHEQYF. CDR3 sequence (DNA): TGTGCCAGCAGCACACTTTCCGGGACCGGGTTCCACGAGCAGTACTTC.

The V gene is TRBV6-5, the J gene TRBJ1-1, with no clear D. Trimming took off 0 bases at V and 5 bases at J, with 13 bases between the two ends. The CDR3 covers 15 residues. CDR1 is MNHEY and CDR2 is SVGAGI in the germline V gene. In DNA, the CDR3 is TGTGCCAGCAGTTACTCGGTGAGGCTGAGTACTGAAGCTTTCTTT. It yields the protein CASSYSVRLSTEAFF.